Reported below is one T cell receptor beta chain. No antigen is known for it. A read error may produce the germline difference seen at one junction end. The CDR3, cysteine through phenylalanine, is 15 amino acids long. Only the CDR3 portion is preserved as DNA: 45 bases, with reading frame beginning at the first base. CDR1 and CDR2 are read off the germline V gene (reference sequence) as SEHNR and FQNEAQ. This entry comes from a study of cytomegalovirus exposure and HLA in healthy donors (TCRdb year 2017). With regard to the full study: In an earlier analysis of approximately 640 of the donors, under 300 Gb of sequence data and some 100 million unique TCR beta sequences from 150 million to 200 million T cells were reported. Using immunosequencing, the study profiled T cell repertoires from 500 to 800 subjects and related those repertoires to cytomegalovirus serostatus. All discovery cohort repertoires had been generated using a single sequencing platform. A separate validation cohort of over a hundred different subjects was used in addition to the roughly 670-subject first cohort. Donor age, sex, ethnicity and CMV serostatus were compiled together with the repertoire data. Both class I and class II loci were covered by HLA typing, at four-digit resolution. The genetic ancestry cluster associated with self-reported Caucasian donors included approximately 85% of the 350 to 500 genotyped donors. To study patterns of TCR occurrence, a later analysis re-analyzed previously published TCR beta repertoires from around 660 donors and added high-resolution HLA genotyping. To decide whether each TCR beta V gene segment behaved as functional or pseudogenic, an earlier analysis of over 500 of the donors relied on high-throughput TCR beta sequencing. Four to six DR-DQ haplotypes were handled as single units for association and clustering, since linkage in the cohort was strong. The aim of the study was to test whether cataloging public T cell receptors could identify signatures of past pathogen exposure. The number of typed donors differed by locus: about 629-630 for A, B, C, DRB1 and DQB1; 500 to 550 for DQA1; 606 for DPA1; and around 450 for DPB1. In a later genetic analysis, genome-wide SNP genotypes for about three fifths of the roughly 670 donors were used, and that subset was treated as a discovery cohort. In the later analysis, no new phenotypic data were used to find candidate immune exposures; instead, reliance was placed on TCR beta sequences and their occurrence across donors. Approximately 310 gigabases of sequencing data and around 87 million unique TCR sequences were included in an early release covering roughly 600 HLA-typed donors. On average, around 240,000 unique TCR beta nucleotide sequences were sequenced per donor among some 420 genotyped donors of the cohort, with about 19% of those sequences being non-productive. The study combined high-throughput TCR immunosequencing, statistical association of individual TCRs with disease status, and machine learning to predict cytomegalovirus infection status.

The library was made by the immunoSEQ multiplex PCR assay. For the multiplex PCR, a mixture combining 60 forward primers for TCR Vbeta segments and 13 reverse primers for TCR Jbeta segments was used. Amplification of the CDR3 region of rearranged TCR beta genes was performed with a multiplex PCR assay on genomic DNA. The amplified TCR beta libraries were sequenced on the Illumina HiSeq System as 87-base-pair reads. On the authors' methods: A later analysis counted around 72 million unique TCR beta chains across the 666 repertoires, and around 9.9 million of these chains were shared by at least two donors. Raw reads were error-corrected and collapsed into unique sequences with a nearest-neighbor algorithm that merged closely related sequences to remove PCR and sequencing errors. To assign V, D and J gene segments, CDR3 sequences were aligned to IMGT reference sequences. Each retained sequence needed at least a six-nucleotide match to both a V gene segment and a J gene segment. A rearrangement counted as productive if the CDR3 had no stop codons and remained in frame with V and J, and every other rearrangement counted as non-productive. Following IMGT convention, CDR3 was defined as the stretch from the second conserved V-encoded cysteine to the conserved J-encoded phenylalanine. Sequences without an unambiguous match to a single V gene segment were excluded from the earlier analysis of 500 to 700 of the donors. In an earlier analysis of approximately 560 of the donors, a V segment was called functional when productive rearrangements were above 56.7%, and segregating when the standard deviation between donors exceeded 5%. To diagnose cytomegalovirus status from the catalog of TCR beta chain sequences, a statistical classification framework was built. V and J gene assignment, in a later analysis, came from comparing TCR nucleotide sequences with IMGT/GENE-DB human TR gene sequences. Using the TCRdist pipeline, a later analysis assigned CDR3 sequences along with most-parsimonious VDJ recombination scenarios. In a later analysis, each TCR beta chain was defined by its CDR3 amino acid sequence together with its V-gene family, and reads lacking a unique V-gene family were excluded. In a later analysis, approximately 640 highly shared, low-generation-probability nucleotide sequences were removed to address suspected cross-contamination and a sequencing artifact. In a later analysis, a clonal expansion index for each public chain was calculated from normalized within-repertoire ranks of inferred template counts. In a later analysis, generation probabilities were computed with a VDJ recombination model fitted to out-of-frame rearrangements, and the resulting probabilities were checked against IGoR. In a later analysis, hypergeometric tests were used to score TCR-TCR, TCR-HLA and TCR-CMV co-occurrence, with a repertoire-size bias correction applied to TCR pairs. To estimate false discovery rates, a later analysis permuted the HLA or CMV assignments 20 times. In a later analysis, co-occurring TCRs were grouped using DBSCAN, and TCRdist sequence similarity was added for clustering within HLA-allele-positive subsets. Co-occurrence clustering excluded repertoires with fewer than 30,000 or more than 120,000 public chains, plus five with anomalous nucleotide sharing. Imported from immuneACCESS, the table was reduced by TCRdb to in-frame sequences with V and J called. These copies leave out some clones; in studies compared against another copy, an unresolved V gene accounts for under half, and the cause of the remainder is not known. The V and J calls and clone size were taken over from that table, and D and trimming were inferred from the DNA. The sample includes roughly 120,000 clones, with about 79% observed a single time. 1.9% of the sample comes from the top ten.

On the study overall, not on this receptor specifically: A further reported finding was that TCR beta sequences accurately predicted the HLA-A and HLA-B alleles for most subjects in the first cohort. Most TCR sequences were seen in very few donors, while some public TCRs were found in many individuals. Presence/absence analyses assumed roughly uniform sequencing depth across donors, an assumption that may not hold. In both the original and validation cohorts, the classifier was reported to diagnose cytomegalovirus status with high specificity and sensitivity. Only TCR beta chains were sequenced in this cohort, and the absence of alpha or paired-chain data limited detectable features. In a later analysis, several top co-occurrence clusters were reported to appear linked to parvovirus B19, influenza, CMV and Epstein-Barr virus. Some IMGT-functional V segments, including TRBV6-2 and TRBV6-3, could not be told apart with the 87-base-pair reads, so those segments were excluded. A total of 150 or so TCR beta chains were listed by the study as associated with cytomegalovirus. In a later analysis, HLA-associated TCR beta chains were found to be more clonally expanded and to have lower generation probabilities than equally common non-associated chains. Assigning TCR associations to individual alleles was difficult when HLA alleles, especially DR and DQ, strongly co-occurred. The sequencing pipeline was judged likely to have produced a cluster of highly shared sequence variants as a technical artifact. A few of the identified cytomegalovirus-associated TCR beta chains were confirmed in vitro to be specific for cytomegalovirus antigens. In a later genetic analysis, a missense DCLRE1C variant was associated with V-gene and J-gene trimming of TCR beta chains, and the association was replicated in an independent cohort. In a later analysis, most CMV-associated TCR beta chains were found to appear HLA-restricted, with HLA associations seemingly driven largely by CMV exposure. It was suggested by the authors that the approach could potentially be generalized to other disease states and immunological phenotypes. The only immune exposure information available for the cohort was CMV serostatus. HLA typing was unavailable for some donors at each locus, so association tests used only the typed subset. In a later analysis, the rate of TCR association differed among HLA loci, with DRB1 alleles having the most associated TCRs and HLA-C alleles having the fewest. An earlier analysis of around 600 of the donors showed that most TCR beta V segments appeared in productive rearrangements either about 87% or about 30% of the time, which broadly matched IMGT annotations. In a later genetic analysis, fewer N-insertions in productive TCRs were reported among donors in an Asian-associated ancestry cluster than the 666-donor mean. At a false discovery rate of 0.05, a later analysis linked some 18,000 TCR beta sequences to specific HLA alleles. Correlated functional status among segregating V segments might reflect linkage disequilibrium, but an unknown experimental factor could not be ruled out. Approximately 16 rarely observed V segments, including chromosome 9 orphons, were excluded from the earlier analysis of several hundred of the donors because counts were too low.

The cohort consisted of some 730 healthy bone marrow donors. At the time of sampling, every cohort member was nominally healthy, though immune exposures that went unrecorded were likely present. The donor was CMV seronegative and belonged to the group of under 400 seronegative cohort members. Every donor gave a peripheral blood sample, and the peripheral blood mononuclear cells from that sample were used for TCR beta sequencing. The Qiagen DNeasy Blood Extraction Kit was used to extract genomic DNA from the blood cell samples. Material for sequencing was PBMCs. This sequence was found in a man in his fifties or sixties in good health and CMV-seronegative. The chain was built from TRBV7-9 and TRBJ1-1; TRBD1 is a weak D gene call, 5 bases matching. The CDR3: CSSSLVGAQGTEAFF. The sequenced DNA: TGTTCCAGCAGCTTAGTGGGCGCCCAGGGCACTGAAGCTTTCTTT.